This entry lists 25 T cell receptor beta chains sequenced from one sample in a study of cytomegalovirus exposure and HLA in healthy donors. The PCR contained 60 Vbeta and 13 Jbeta primers. TCRdb's table, derived via immunoSEQ multiplex PCR, lists solely in-frame clones and lacks some. The table lists 100,000 to 150,000 clones, 75% to 85% of them singletons. Sequencing was carried out using PBMCs. These receptors all stem from a man between 25 and 39 years old in good health and CMV-seronegative.

The chain has TRBV28 and TRBJ2-7, with a possible D match to TRBD1 (6 bases). The V gene lost 6 bases and the J gene lost 11 bases, with 17 bases spanning the gap. This CDR3 has 12 residues. The V gene's germline CDR1 is MDHEN and CDR2 SYDVKM. The CDR3 sequence: CASSHRDGQKYF. The CDR3 bases are TGTGCCAGCAGCCACCGCGATGGACAGAAGTACTTC.

This clone was recorded once. The junction departs from the called germline gene at one end, perhaps through a read error. The chain carries TRBV2 and TRBJ2-7; TRBD2 agrees at 9 bases. Looked up from germline, CDR1 is SNHLY and CDR2 is FYNNEI. CDR3 length: 17 amino acids. CDR3 sequence: CASRKSLGLAYSHEQYF. The CDR3 DNA reads as TGTGCCAGCAGGAAGAGCTTAGGACTAGCGTACTCCCACGAGCAGTACTTC.

This clone appeared once. The chain combines TRBV7-6 with TRBJ2-3; TRBD1 matches at 7 bases. CDR1 and CDR2 (germline): SGHVS, FNYEAQ. After removal of 5 bases from V and 0 bases from J, the junction contained 8 bases not matched to a gene. The CDR3 length is 16 residues. CDR3 nucleotide sequence: TGTGCCAGCAGCGAAGACAGGGTAATCAGCACAGATACGCAGTATTTT. This encodes CASSEDRVISTDTQYF.

This clone appeared once. V is TRBV7-2 and J is TRBJ1-1; D is undetermined. The CDR3 contains 13 residues. Germline CDR1 reads SGHTA; CDR2 reads FQGNSA. Between the trimmed V and J ends, which lost 5 bases and 1 base, there was a span of 8 bases. The CDR3 DNA is TGTGCCAGCAGCGCGGGCCCGAACACTGAAGCTTTCTTT. Protein: CASSAGPNTEAFF. Combining the CDR3 with reference TRBV7-2 and TRBJ1-1 gives the whole variable domain GAGVSQSPSNKVTEKGKDVELRCDPISGHTALYWYRQSLGQGLEFLIYFQGNSAPDKSGLPSDRFSAERTGGSVSTLTIQRTQQEDSAVYLCASSAGPNTEAFFGQGTRLTVV.

This chain uses TRBV9 with TRBJ1-1; D is possibly TRBD1 (6 bases). Germline lookup yields CDR1 SGDLS and CDR2 YYNGEE. V was trimmed by 0 bases and J by 7 bases, leaving 10 bases between them. The CDR3 consists of 13 residues. The CDR3 DNA sequence: TGTGCCAGCAGCGTAGAGGGGGACATTGAAGCTTTCTTT. As protein: CASSVEGDIEAFF.

The chain links TRBV19 to TRBJ2-2; D is possibly TRBD1 (6 bases). The CDR3 runs 13 residues. Germline V gives CDR1 LNHDA, CDR2 SQIVND (reference sequence). Trimming removed 10 bases at V and 3 bases at J, with 12 bases between. The DNA for the CDR3 is TGTGCCACGAATACAGGGTACACCGGGGAGCTGTTTTTT. This gives the protein CATNTGYTGELFF.

J is TRBJ2-7 and V is TRBV29-1; 12 bases align to TRBD2. Trimming at V came to 6 bases and at J to 3 bases, leaving 3 bases not matched to a gene. This CDR3 has 13 residues. The germline gives CDR1 SQVTM, CDR2 ANQGSEA. The CDR3 bases are TGCAGCGTGGAGACTAGCGGGAGCTACGAGCAGTACTTC. Amino acid sequence: CSVETSGSYEQYF.

The chain is built from TRBV6-6 and TRBJ1-1, with a tentative D call TRBD1 (6 bases). V gave up 5 bases and J gave up 0 bases, with 13 bases separating them. This CDR3 has 15 amino acids. Germline assignment: CDR1 MNHNY and CDR2 SVGAGI (reference sequence). In nucleotides, the CDR3 is TGTGCCAGCAGTCGATCAGGACAGCTGAACACTGAAGCTTTCTTT. Its protein product is CASSRSGQLNTEAFF.

V gene TRBV28 combines with J gene TRBJ2-1; TRBD2 matches 11 bases. The CDR3 loop spans 14 amino acids. Trimming cost V 7 bases and J 8 bases; bases outside gene matches: 7. Germline-derived CDR1 and CDR2 are MDHEN and SYDVKM. CDR3 in amino acids: CASTTSGSVDEQFF. The CDR3 nucleotides are TGTGCCAGCACCACTAGCGGGAGCGTTGATGAGCAGTTCTTC. Variable domain in full (rest from reference TRBV28 and TRBJ2-1): DVKVTQSSRYLVKRTGEKVFLECVQDMDHENMFWYRQDPGLGLRLIYFSYDVKMKEKGDIPEGYSVSREKKERFSLILESASTNQTSMYLCASTTSGSVDEQFFGPGTRLTVL.

V and J are TRBV29-1 and TRBJ2-5, with 9 bases that match TRBD2. With V trimmed by 7 bases and J by 3 bases, 3 bases remained unmatched. Germline CDR1 is SQVTM and CDR2 is ANQGSEA. The CDR3 spans 12 residues. The CDR3: CSGGLAEETQYF. CDR3 DNA: TGCAGCGGGGGACTAGCAGAAGAGACCCAGTACTTC.

This clone was seen a few times. This chain joins TRBV29-1 and TRBJ2-7; 7 bases map to TRBD2. Germline V gene lookup returns CDR1 SQVTM and CDR2 ANQGSEA. J was trimmed by 3 bases and V by 8 bases; bases with no gene match: 10. The CDR3 spans 13 residues. The CDR3 coding sequence is TGCAGCTACACAAGCGGGACGGGCTACGAGCAGTACTTC. It codes for CSYTSGTGYEQYF.

This sequence joins TRBV10-1 and TRBJ1-5; D is perhaps TRBD1 (6 bases). The germline V gene encodes CDR1 WNHNN and CDR2 SYGVQD (reference sequence). The CDR3 is made up of 15 amino acids. Trimming removed 2 bases at V and 6 bases at J, with 14 bases between. The CDR3 sequence is CASSEITGKGQPQHF. DNA for the CDR3: TGCGCCAGCAGTGAGATTACAGGGAAGGGTCAGCCCCAGCATTTT.

This chain links TRBV5-6 with TRBJ2-3; TRBD2 matches 13 bases. This CDR3 contains 16 residues. V trimming: 5 bases; J trimming: 1 base; junction bases outside the gene matches: 4. CDR1 is SGHDT, CDR2 YYEEEE, per germline. Here the CDR3 DNA reads TGTGCCAGCAGTCCCGGACTAGCGGGGGGCACAGATACGCAGTATTTT. Translation gives CASSPGLAGGTDTQYF.

This clone has just one count. The chain recombines TRBV28 with TRBJ1-1, with D possibly being TRBD1 (5 bases). The V gene lost 5 bases and the J gene lost 3 bases, with 16 bases spanning the gap. Germline V gene sequence: CDR1 MDHEN, CDR2 SYDVKM. The CDR3 spans 15 residues. The CDR3 DNA reads TGTGCCAGCAGTCTCAGGACAAAGGGGTACACTGAAGCTTTCTTT. Protein product: CASSLRTKGYTEAFF.

This clone was seen a single time. The V and J genes are TRBV27 and TRBJ1-1; D is perhaps TRBD1 (5 bases). Trimming pared 8 bases from V and 2 bases from J, leaving 15 bases between. Germline-derived CDR1 and CDR2 are MNHEY and SMNVEV (reference sequence). The CDR3 runs to 14 residues. For the CDR3, the DNA is TGTGCCAGCGGAACCAGGGTGGAAAACACTGAAGCTTTCTTT. Amino acids: CASGTRVENTEAFF.

This sequence joins TRBV10-3 and TRBJ1-1, with unresolved D. This CDR3 has 15 amino acids. Germline CDR1 reads ENHRY; CDR2 reads SYGVKD. Trimming stripped 0 bases from V and 5 bases from J, with 13 bases between. The CDR3 reads CAISESAARGTEAFF. The CDR3 DNA reads as TGTGCCATCAGTGAGTCGGCGGCCCGAGGGACTGAAGCTTTCTTT.

The chain links TRBV11-3 to TRBJ2-6; weak D call: TRBD1 (8 bases). Germline V lookup: CDR1 SGHNT, CDR2 YENEEA. Deletions cut 0 bases from V and 5 bases from J, with 17 bases between. This CDR3 is built from 18 residues. The CDR3 is CASSLEQGGTLWANVLTF. The CDR3 region has the DNA TGTGCCAGCAGCTTAGAACAGGGGGGGACCCTCTGGGCCAACGTCCTGACTTTC. Combining the CDR3 with reference TRBV11-3 and TRBJ2-6 gives the whole variable domain EAGVVQSPRYKIIEKKQPVAFWCNPISGHNTLYWYLQNLGQGPELLIRYENEEAVDDSQLPKDRFSAERLKGVDSTLKIQPAELGDSAVYLCASSLEQGGTLWANVLTFGAGSRLTVL.

The V and J genes are TRBV28 and TRBJ2-3; no firm D call. Trimming removed 6 bases from V and 3 bases from J, with 7 bases in between. The CDR3 contains 12 residues. CDR1 is MDHEN and CDR2 is SYDVKM in the germline V gene. The CDR3: CASRAETDTQYF. CDR3 bases: TGTGCCAGCAGGGCGGAGACAGATACGCAGTATTTT.

This chain joins TRBV30 and TRBJ2-6; TRBD2 matches at 8 bases. This CDR3 has 13 amino acids. Germline V gene lookup returns CDR1 GTSNPN and CDR2 SVGIG (reference sequence). CDR3 amino acids: CARGASGANVLTF. DNA for the CDR3: TGTGCGCGGGGGGCCTCTGGGGCCAACGTCCTGACTTTC.

This clone has only one observation. The chain has TRBV27 and TRBJ1-2; no clear D. CDR1 MNHEY and CDR2 SMNVEV come from the germline V gene (reference sequence). This CDR3 has 15 amino acids. Trimming shortened V by 5 bases and J by 7 bases, and 20 bases separated the two germline ends. The CDR3 here is CASSPRSGGMGGYTF. The DNA for the CDR3 is TGTGCCAGCAGTCCAAGGTCAGGAGGTATGGGTGGCTACACCTTC.

The CDR3: CATSSWTSTDTQYF. Written as DNA, the CDR3 is TGTGCCACCAGCAGCTGGACTAGCACAGATACGCAGTATTTT. The chain employs TRBV15 and TRBJ2-3, with D maybe TRBD2 (5 bases). This CDR3 has 14 residues. Germline CDR1 is LNHNV and CDR2 is YYDKDF (reference sequence). The V end lost 3 bases, the J end lost 0 bases, and 7 bases lay between the germline ends.

As concerns this clone: Other DNA sequences in this specimen translate into the identical CDR3. This chain uses TRBV10-1 with TRBJ2-2, with D maybe TRBD1 (6 bases). The CDR3 is made up of 14 amino acids. The germline V gene encodes CDR1 WNHNN and CDR2 SYGVQD (reference sequence). Trimming pared 2 bases from V and 3 bases from J, leaving 7 bases between. The CDR3: CASSEGGYTGELFF. In DNA, the CDR3 is TGCGCCAGCAGTGAGGGGGGCTACACCGGGGAGCTGTTTTTT.

The chain couples TRBV27 to TRBJ2-1, with 7 bases that match TRBD2. Germline V gene data show CDR1 as MNHEY and CDR2 as SMNVEV (reference sequence). J gave up 5 bases and V 6 bases, and 25 bases lay outside the gene matches. The CDR3 is 20 amino acids. DNA for the CDR3: TGTGCCAGCAGCCTAAGACTACCGGGACTAACCGTACTTACCGACAATGAGCAGTTCTTC. Protein sequence: CASSLRLPGLTVLTDNEQFF.

The chain recombines TRBV25-1 with TRBJ2-2; 12 positions match TRBD1. Trimming at V came to 11 bases and at J to 6 bases, leaving 7 bases not matched to a gene. The length of the CDR3 is 14 residues. The germline V gene encodes CDR1 MGHDK and CDR2 SYGVNS. The CDR3 here is CASGRDRGPGELFF. The CDR3 DNA reads TGTGCCTCCGGCCGGGACAGGGGGCCCGGGGAGCTGTTTTTT.

This chain joins TRBV5-4 and TRBJ2-3, with TRBD2 matching 8 bases. J lost 4 bases, V lost 9 bases, and 7 bases had no gene match. Germline V gene sequence: CDR1 SGHNT, CDR2 YYREEE (reference sequence). This CDR3 comprises 13 residues. The CDR3 DNA reads as TGTGCCAATAGCGGGAAATGGGCAGATACGCAGTATTTT. This codes for CANSGKWADTQYF.